This TCR beta chain was identified in a study of identical twins. Every one of the donors was a healthy Caucasian. The table lists this clonotype with many counts. The ends were cut back, 2 bases at V and 6 bases at J, with 9 bases in the middle. Germline V CDR1 and CDR2: SGHVS, FNYEAQ. This CDR3 is built from 13 residues. A single record per CDR3 protein comes from TCRdb applying MiXCR to the 5' RACE reads. Seen here are nearly 650,000 distinct CDR3 sequences, around 7.4% observed once, and the top ten hold 1.6%. These data are also associated with another study on yellow fever vaccine responses in identical twins.

The sequenced material came from PBMCs. The TCR was taken from a woman aged 18-29 years in good health. This chain joins TRBV7-6 and TRBJ2-3; D unresolved. The CDR3 sequence is CASSLNRVDTQYF. The CDR3 region has the DNA TGTGCCAGCAGCTTAAACCGCGTGGATACGCAGTATTTT.